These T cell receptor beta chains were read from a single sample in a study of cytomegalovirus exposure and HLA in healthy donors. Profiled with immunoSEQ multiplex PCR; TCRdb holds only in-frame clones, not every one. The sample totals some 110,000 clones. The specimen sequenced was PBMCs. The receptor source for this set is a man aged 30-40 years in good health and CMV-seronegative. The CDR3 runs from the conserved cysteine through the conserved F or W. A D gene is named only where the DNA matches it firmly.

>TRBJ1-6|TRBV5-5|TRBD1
CASSGFRQGFNSPLHF
TGTGCCAGCAGCGGATTTCGACAGGGGTTTAATTCACCCCTCCACTTT
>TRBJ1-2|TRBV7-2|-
CASSLNWQYGYTF
TGTGCCAGCAGCTTAAATTGGCAATATGGCTACACCTTC
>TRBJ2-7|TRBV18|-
CASSRQDREQYF
TGTGCCAGCTCGAGACAGGATCGCGAGCAGTACTTC
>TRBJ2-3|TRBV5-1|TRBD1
CASSYGPGQGDTDTQYF
TGCGCCAGCAGCTATGGCCCGGGACAGGGGGACACAGATACGCAGTATTTT
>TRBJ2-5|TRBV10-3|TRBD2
CAISPGTRETQYF
TGTGCCATCAGTCCCGGGACTAGGGAGACCCAGTACTTC
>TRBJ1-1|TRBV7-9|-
CASTLVGGPTEAFF
TGTGCCAGCACCCTAGTGGGGGGACCCACTGAAGCTTTCTTT
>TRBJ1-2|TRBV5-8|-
CASSLQGSYYGYTF
TGTGCCAGCAGCTTGCAGGGTTCTTATTATGGCTACACCTTC
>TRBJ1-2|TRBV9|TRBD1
CASSGGQGRGPYGYTF
TGTGCCAGCAGCGGGGGACAGGGCAGAGGACCATATGGCTACACCTTC
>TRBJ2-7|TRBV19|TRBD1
CASSISDRKGYEQYF
TGTGCCAGTAGTATTTCGGACAGGAAGGGCTACGAGCAGTACTTC
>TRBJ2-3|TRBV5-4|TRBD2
CASSTQSGGLTDTQYF
TGTGCCAGCAGTACCCAATCGGGGGGATTAACAGATACGCAGTATTTT
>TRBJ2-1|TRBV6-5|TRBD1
CASSPHRGSYNEQFF
TGTGCCAGCAGTCCCCACAGGGGGTCCTACAATGAGCAGTTCTTC
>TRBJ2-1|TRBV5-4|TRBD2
CASGGGSYNEQFF
TGTGCCTCCGGGGGGGGCTCCTACAATGAGCAGTTCTTC
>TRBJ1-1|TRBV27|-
CASSHGQTGYTEAFF
TGTGCCAGCAGCCACGGACAGACGGGGTACACTGAAGCTTTCTTT
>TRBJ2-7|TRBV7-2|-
CASSGPDRAASSYEQYF
TGTGCCAGCAGCGGCCCTGACAGAGCCGCCAGCTCCTACGAGCAGTACTTC
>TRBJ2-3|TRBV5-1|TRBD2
CASSLNLIGPGRADTQYF
TGCGCCAGCAGCTTGAACCTAATAGGACCAGGGAGGGCAGATACGCAGTATTTT
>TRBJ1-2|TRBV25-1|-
CASREGAYGYTF
TGTGCCAGCAGGGAAGGGGCCTATGGCTACACCTTC
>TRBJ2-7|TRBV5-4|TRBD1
CASSGDRGSYEQYF
TGTGCCAGCAGCGGGGACAGGGGGTCCTACGAGCAGTACTTC
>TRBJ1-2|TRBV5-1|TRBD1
CASSWGMTGYYGYTF
TGCGCCAGCAGCTGGGGGATGACAGGGTACTATGGCTACACCTTC
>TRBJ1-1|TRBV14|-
CASSSYRGNTEAFF
TGTGCCAGCAGCTCATATCGGGGGAACACTGAAGCTTTCTTT
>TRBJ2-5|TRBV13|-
CASSLVSDTQETQYF
TGTGCCAGCAGTCTAGTGTCGGACACCCAAGAGACCCAGTACTTC
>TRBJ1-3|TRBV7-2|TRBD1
CASSIRGQAGNTIYF
TGTGCCAGCAGCATCAGGGGGCAGGCTGGAAACACCATATATTTT
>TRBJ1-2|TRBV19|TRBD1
CASSDPGQGPYGYTF
TGTGCCAGTAGTGATCCGGGACAGGGACCCTATGGCTACACCTTC
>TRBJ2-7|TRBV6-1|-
CASRSKGGEQYF
TGTGCCAGCAGGTCTAAGGGAGGCGAGCAGTACTTC
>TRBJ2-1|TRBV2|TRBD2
CASTLAGGYNEQFF
TGTGCCAGCACTCTCGCGGGGGGCTACAATGAGCAGTTCTTC
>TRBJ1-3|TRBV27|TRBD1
CASRRTGTSGNTIYF
TGTGCCAGCAGGAGGACAGGGACCTCTGGAAACACCATATATTTT
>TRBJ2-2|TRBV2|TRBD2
CASSLTSSYTGELFF
TGTGCCAGCAGCCTGACTAGCAGTTACACCGGGGAGCTGTTTTTT
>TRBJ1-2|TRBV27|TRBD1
CASSLRGTVYGYTF
TGTGCCAGCAGTTTACGCGGGACAGTCTATGGCTACACCTTC
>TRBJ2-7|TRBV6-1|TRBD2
CASSEVAGGPYEQYF
TGTGCCAGCAGTGAGGTGGCGGGGGGCCCCTACGAGCAGTACTTC
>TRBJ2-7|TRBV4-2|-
CASSQDGVAPTSYEQYF
TGTGCCAGCAGCCAAGATGGAGTCGCGCCCACCTCTTACGAGCAGTACTTC
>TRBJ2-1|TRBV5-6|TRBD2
CASSRVAGGGTYNEQFF
TGTGCCAGCAGTAGGGTAGCGGGGGGGGGAACCTACAATGAGCAGTTCTTC